This T cell receptor (beta chain) was retrieved from a study of shared clonotypes between healthy human individuals. Genomic DNA of every subset was divided equally among multiple immunoSEQ plates. For unsorted PBMC, 300 ng DNA per replicate equaled approximately 30,000 T cell genomes. Clones were read by immunoSEQ multiplex PCR, and TCRdb kept only the in-frame ones, dropping some. The sample lists around 510,000 clones, around 77% occurring once. In this sample, this clone turned up once. In germline, CDR1 is GTSNPN, CDR2 SVGIG (reference sequence). The V and J ends lost 2 bases and 4 bases respectively, with 11 bases between them. This CDR3 region has 13 residues.

This sequence originates from a woman aged 40 to 55 in good health. Some clones in this sample may be carry-over from other donors' samples. Sample: PBMCs. The chain combines TRBV30 with TRBJ1-2; maybe TRBD1 (6 bases). The CDR3 spells CAWSRGRGYGYTF. In DNA form, the CDR3 reads TGTGCCTGGAGTAGGGGCAGGGGCTATGGCTACACCTTC. The entire variable domain, with the rest obtained from reference TRBV30 and TRBJ1-2, is as follows: SQTIHQWPATLVQPVGSPLSLECTVEGTSNPNLYWYRQAAGRGLQLLFYSVGIGQISSEVPQNLSASRPQDRQFILSSKKLLLSDSGFYLCAWSRGRGYGYTFGSGTRLTVV.